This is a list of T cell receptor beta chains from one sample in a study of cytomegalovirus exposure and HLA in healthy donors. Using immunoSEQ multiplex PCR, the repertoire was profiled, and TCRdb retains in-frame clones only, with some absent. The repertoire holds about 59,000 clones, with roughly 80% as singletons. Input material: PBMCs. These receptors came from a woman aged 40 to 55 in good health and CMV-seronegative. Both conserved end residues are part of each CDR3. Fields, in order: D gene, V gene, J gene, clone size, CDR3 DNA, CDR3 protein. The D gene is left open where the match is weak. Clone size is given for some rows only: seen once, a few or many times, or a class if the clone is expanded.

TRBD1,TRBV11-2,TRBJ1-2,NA,TGTGCCAGCAGCCCCGGACAGGACTATGGCTACACCTTC,CASSPGQDYGYTF
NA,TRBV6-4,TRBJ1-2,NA,TGTGCCAGCAGTGACTCGGCGAACAGTAACTATGGCTACACCTTC,CASSDSANSNYGYTF
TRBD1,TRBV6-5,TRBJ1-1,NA,TGTGCCAGCAGCAGGACAGGGGGATCAGCTTTCTTT,CASSRTGGSAFF
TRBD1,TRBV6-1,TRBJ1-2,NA,TGTGCCAGCAGTGAACCCGGGGACAGGGAGGACTATGGCTACACCTTC,CASSEPGDREDYGYTF
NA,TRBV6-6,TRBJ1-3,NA,TGTGCCAGCAGTAACCAGGCTACTGGAAACACCATATATTTT,CASSNQATGNTIYF
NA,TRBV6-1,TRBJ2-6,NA,TGTGCCAGCAGTGAGGCCGGGGTCTGGTCCCCCTCTGGGGCCAACGTCCTGACTTTC,CASSEAGVWSPSGANVLTF
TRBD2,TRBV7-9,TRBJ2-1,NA,TGTGCCAGCAGCTTAGGACTAGCTCTGGGCTCCTACAATGAGCAGTTCTTC,CASSLGLALGSYNEQFF
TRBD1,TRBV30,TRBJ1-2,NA,TGTGCCTGTACGCAGGACAGGGGGTCGTATGGCTACACCTTC,CACTQDRGSYGYTF
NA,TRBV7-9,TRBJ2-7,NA,TGTGCCAGCAGCGCCAGGGACACTCCGGACGAGCAGTACTTC,CASSARDTPDEQYF
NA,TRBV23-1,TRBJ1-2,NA,TGCGCCAGCAGACTTCGAGGGAAGGGTGGTAGCTATGGCTACACCTTC,CASRLRGKGGSYGYTF
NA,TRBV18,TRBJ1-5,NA,TGTGCCAGCTCCCTAATGGGCACAGCTCCTTATAGCAATCAGCCCCAGCATTTT,CASSLMGTAPYSNQPQHF
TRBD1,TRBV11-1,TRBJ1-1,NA,TGTGCCAGCAGCTTAGGGACAGGGCGAAACACTGAAGCTTTCTTT,CASSLGTGRNTEAFF
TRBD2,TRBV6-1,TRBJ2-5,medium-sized,TGTGCCAGCAGCGTACTAGCGGGAGGGGGCGAGACCCAGTACTTC,CASSVLAGGGETQYF
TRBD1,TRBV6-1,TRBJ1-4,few,TGTGCCAGCAGTGGCGACAGGGGGGGGTATGAAAAACTGTTTTTT,CASSGDRGGYEKLFF
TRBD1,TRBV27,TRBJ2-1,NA,TGTGCCAGCAGTTTAGGGACAGGAGGTCGCAATGAGCAGTTCTTC,CASSLGTGGRNEQFF
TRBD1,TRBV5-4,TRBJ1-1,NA,TGTGCCAGCAGCTTGAAGGGTCAGGGGACAGGTGAAGCTTTCTTT,CASSLKGQGTGEAFF
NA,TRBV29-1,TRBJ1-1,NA,TGCAGCGTTGTGACAGCACTGAACACTGAAGCTTTCTTT,CSVVTALNTEAFF
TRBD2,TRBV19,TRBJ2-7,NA,TGTGCCAGTAGTACTAGCGGGTGGAGCTCCTACGAGCAGTACTTC,CASSTSGWSSYEQYF
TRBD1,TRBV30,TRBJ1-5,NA,TGTGCCTGGAGTAGAAGAACAGGGGTTGGTCAGCCCCAGCATTTT,CAWSRRTGVGQPQHF
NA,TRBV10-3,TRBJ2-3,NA,TGTGCCATCAGTGAGTCGAACTCCGATACGCAGTATTTT,CAISESNSDTQYF
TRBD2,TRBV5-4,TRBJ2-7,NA,TGTGCCAGCAGCATGGGACTAGCGGGAAGTCACGAGCAGTACTTC,CASSMGLAGSHEQYF
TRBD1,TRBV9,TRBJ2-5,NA,TGTGCCAGCAGCGTCCTACAGGGGGCAATGCAAGAGACCCAGTACTTC,CASSVLQGAMQETQYF